This TCR beta chain was sequenced in a study of cytomegalovirus exposure and HLA in healthy donors. With 60 Vbeta and 13 Jbeta primers, the PCR was carried out. Assay used: immunoSEQ multiplex PCR; TCRdb lists only in-frame clones, some missing. The top ten hold around 3% of the sample, which has some 150,000 clones, roughly 80% seen once. J lost 11 bases, V lost 7 bases, and 10 bases had no gene match. Germline V lookup: CDR1 SNHLY, CDR2 FYNNEI. The CDR3 has 14 residues. This TCR came from a man aged 40-50 years in good health and CMV-seropositive. V gene TRBV2 combines with J gene TRBJ2-5; 13 bases align to TRBD2. The sequenced material came from PBMCs. CDR3 loop: CASTTSGRAGEQYF. The DNA for the CDR3 is TGTGCCAGCACTACTAGCGGGAGGGCGGGTGAGCAGTACTTC.